The rows below give T cell receptor beta chains drawn from one sample of a study of T cell changes during pregnancy in multiple sclerosis. Profiling relied on immunoSEQ multiplex PCR, and the TCRdb table lists in-frame clones only, not all of them. The table records roughly 51,000 clones, roughly 94% of them present only once. The input for sequencing was CD8+ T cells from peripheral blood mononuclear cells, taken before pregnancy. Receptors were obtained from a female donor with multiple sclerosis, enrolled in a pregnancy study. CDR3s include the opening cysteine and the closing phenylalanine or tryptophan. The order of the fields is J gene, V gene, CDR3 protein.

>TRBJ2-2|TRBV6-5
CASSNTGPGELFF
>TRBJ1-2|TRBV6-1
CASSEAAANYGYTF
>TRBJ1-2|TRBV7-9
CASTREVWGYGYTF
>TRBJ1-5|TRBV6-6
CASSPGGSQPQHF
>TRBJ1-2|TRBV29-1
CSVPGGTGYTF
>TRBJ2-3|TRBV4-1
CASSPLENTDTQYF
>TRBJ2-1|TRBV9
CASSASGSGRLKYEQFF
>TRBJ2-6|TRBV13
CASSPEISGANVLTF
>TRBJ2-7|TRBV7-9
CASSFSGSYEQYF
>TRBJ2-1|TRBV29-1
CSALGADGSDEQFF
>TRBJ1-1|TRBV7-8
CASSSPQGTEAFF
>TRBJ2-7|TRBV4-3
CASSQDATASYEQYF
>TRBJ2-2|TRBV5-6
CASSLKAGMGTGELFF
>TRBJ2-1|TRBV5-4
CASSPGGSEQFF
>TRBJ2-2|TRBV10-1
CASTGRGLEGGELFF
>TRBJ2-1|TRBV6-6
CASRSTSGRNNEQFF
>TRBJ2-6|TRBV29-1
CSVEDPGGRRMGANVLTF
>TRBJ2-7|TRBV15
CATSRADRGGYEQYF
>TRBJ1-4|TRBV27
CASSVYRGTNEKLFF
>TRBJ2-2|TRBV7-6
CASSIVWGELFF
>TRBJ2-3|TRBV28
CASSFYRSGRGGTDTQYF
>TRBJ1-5|TRBV19
CASSTLPGQGLPQHF
>TRBJ2-2|TRBV5-6
CASSLGTGLTGELFF
>TRBJ1-2|TRBV14
CASSRTGEDYGYTF
>TRBJ2-7|TRBV7-2
CASSLGTGPYEQYF
>TRBJ1-2|TRBV25-1
CASIGQGANGYTF
>TRBJ2-2|TRBV6-5
CASSYGASGELFF